A single sample gave rise to the 9 T cell receptor beta chains below, sequenced in a study of OX40 agonist ivuxolimab in advanced cancers. TCRdb's copy holds only in-frame clones and misses some; the assay was immunoSEQ multiplex PCR. The table has approximately 120,000 clones, just under 95% seen once; the top ten hold roughly 0.85%. Sequenced material: CD4+ or CD8+ T cells sorted from blood, taken in a trial of the OX40 agonist ivuxolimab. Every receptor here comes from an adult with an advanced solid tumor such as melanoma, head and neck, liver or kidney cancer.

The gene calls are TRBV28 and TRBJ2-5; D may be TRBD2 (6 bases). The CDR3 totals 17 residues. V lost 0 bases, J lost 2 bases, and 16 bases lay in between. Germline CDR1 MDHEN, CDR2 SYDVKM. In nucleotides, the CDR3 is TGTGCCAGCAGTTTATGGAGTGGAGGGGCCGATCAAGAGACCCAGTACTTC. This encodes CASSLWSGGADQETQYF.

The CDR3 reads CASSQEDLPEDIQYF. The CDR3 DNA follows: TGTGCCAGCAGCCAAGAAGACCTCCCGGAGGACATTCAGTACTTC. V and J are TRBV4-2 and TRBJ2-4; D is perhaps TRBD2 (5 bases). This CDR3 region has 15 residues. CDR1 LGHNA and CDR2 YNFKEQ come from the germline V gene. Trimming left V 0 bases short and J 8 bases short, with 14 bases between.

The V gene is TRBV25-1, the J gene TRBJ1-6; D is ambiguous. This CDR3 has 11 amino acids. Per germline, CDR1 MGHDK and CDR2 SYGVNS. V lost 5 bases and J 5 bases, leaving 1 base between the germline ends. The CDR3 is CASSNNSPLHF. In DNA, the CDR3 is TGTGCCAGCAGTAATAATTCACCCCTCCACTTT.

The chain has TRBV6-4 and TRBJ2-1; tentative D call: TRBD1 (6 bases). The V end was cut by 0 bases, the J end by 0 bases, with 18 bases between. Germline-derived CDR1 and CDR2 are MRHNA and SNTAGT. This CDR3 comprises 19 residues. CDR3 loop: CASSDSYIGQTASYNEQFF. The CDR3, as DNA: TGTGCCAGCAGTGACTCTTACATTGGACAGACGGCCTCCTACAATGAGCAGTTCTTC.

The chain is built from TRBV5-1 and TRBJ2-1, with 11 bases aligning to TRBD2. The V segment lost 9 bases and the J segment 4 bases; nucleotides outside the gene matches: 6. Germline V gives CDR1 SGHRS, CDR2 YFSETQ. The CDR3 extends over 14 amino acids. DNA for the CDR3: TGCGCCACTGCCGGGACTAGCGGATACAATGAGCAGTTCTTC. It yields the protein CATAGTSGYNEQFF. The variable domain in full, completed from reference TRBV5-1 and TRBJ2-1, reads KAGVTQTPRYLIKTRGQQVTLSCSPISGHRSVSWYQQTPGQGLQFLFEYFSETQRNKGNFPGRFSGRQFSNSRSEMNVSTLELGDSALYLCATAGTSGYNEQFFGPGTRLTVL.

This chain uses TRBV28 with TRBJ2-3; 8 positions match TRBD1. J gave up 5 bases and V 3 bases, and 4 bases lay outside the gene matches. Germline values: CDR1 MDHEN, CDR2 SYDVKM. This CDR3 is 14 amino acids long. The CDR3 sequence: CASSLPGGKDTQYF. For the CDR3, the DNA is TGTGCCAGCAGTTTGCCAGGGGGCAAAGATACGCAGTATTTT.

The rearrangement links TRBV29-1 to TRBJ2-3; D might be TRBD1 (6 bases). V was pared by 7 bases and J by 4 bases, with 21 bases between. Germline V gene data show CDR1 as SQVTM and CDR2 as ANQGSEA. The CDR3 spans 15 residues. The CDR3 DNA sequence: TGCAGCGCCCCGCCCAGTGGGGCAGGGGCAGATACGCAGTATTTT. Encoded protein: CSAPPSGAGADTQYF.

The chain uses TRBV7-3 and TRBJ1-6; a weak D match, TRBD1 (5 bases). Germline CDR1 reads SGHTA; CDR2 reads FQGTGA. V lost 4 bases, J lost 8 bases, and 12 bases lay in between. The length of the CDR3 is 14 residues. This CDR3 reads CASSSGGLDSPLHF. DNA for the CDR3: TGTGCCAGCAGCTCGGGGGGTCTTGATTCACCCCTCCACTTT.

This chain links TRBV27 with TRBJ2-6; D is uncertain. Trimming shortened V by 1 base and J by 0 bases, and 7 bases separated the two germline ends. The CDR3 covers 16 residues. Germline V gives CDR1 MNHEY, CDR2 SMNVEV (reference sequence). The CDR3 DNA reads as TGTGCCAGCAGTTTATGGCAGAGCTCTGGGGCCAACGTCCTGACTTTC. Translation gives CASSLWQSSGANVLTF.